The rows below give T cell receptor beta chains drawn from one sample of a study of Ad26.COV2.S vaccination and SARS-CoV-2 variants. Assay used: immunoSEQ multiplex PCR; TCRdb lists only in-frame clones, some missing. The repertoire consists of about 480,000 clones, with around 90% occurring once and the leading ten covering over 10%. This specimen consisted of peripheral blood, obtained in a trial of Ad26.COV2.S vaccine versus placebo. The receptors stem from a person aged 18-65 years who received the Ad26.COV2.S COVID-19 vaccine or a placebo. CDR3s include the opening cysteine and the closing phenylalanine or tryptophan. The order of the fields is V gene, J gene, D gene, CDR3 protein, CDR3 DNA. A D gene is named only where the DNA matches it firmly.

V: TRBV24-1; J: TRBJ2-7; D: NA; CDR3: CATSDLGSGTPNYEQYF; DNA: TGTGCCACCAGTGATTTGGGCTCCGGGACTCCGAACTACGAGCAGTACTTC
V: TRBV5-4; J: TRBJ2-7; D: TRBD2; CDR3: CASSPTSDSSYEQYF; DNA: TGTGCCAGCAGCCCGACTAGCGATAGCTCCTACGAGCAGTACTTC
V: TRBV9; J: TRBJ1-1; D: NA; CDR3: CASSVGWGSTGNTEAFF; DNA: TGTGCCAGCAGCGTAGGATGGGGGTCCACAGGGAACACTGAAGCTTTCTTT
V: TRBV7-8; J: TRBJ1-2; D: NA; CDR3: CASSLVSGGYTF; DNA: TGTGCCAGCAGCTTAGTCTCGGGAGGCTACACCTTC
V: TRBV4-3; J: TRBJ1-2; D: NA; CDR3: CASSQDATGTNYGYTF; DNA: TGCGCCAGCAGCCAAGACGCTACAGGGACGAACTATGGCTACACCTTC
V: TRBV27; J: TRBJ1-2; D: TRBD1; CDR3: CASSFDRDYGYTF; DNA: TGTGCCAGCAGTTTCGACAGGGACTATGGCTACACCTTC
V: TRBV7-2; J: TRBJ2-4; D: TRBD2; CDR3: CASSLVTAGDIQYF; DNA: TGTGCCAGCAGCTTAGTGACAGCGGGGGACATTCAGTACTTC
V: TRBV5-4; J: TRBJ2-2; D: TRBD2; CDR3: CASSSPTSGPTGELFF; DNA: TGTGCCAGCAGCTCCCCTACTAGCGGGCCCACCGGGGAGCTGTTTTTT
V: TRBV18; J: TRBJ2-1; D: NA; CDR3: CASSPGSFRGNEQFF; DNA: TGTGCCAGCTCACCAGGGTCGTTCCGGGGAAATGAGCAGTTCTTC
V: TRBV5-4; J: TRBJ2-7; D: TRBD1; CDR3: CASSLTGAYEQYF; DNA: TGTGCCAGCAGCTTAACAGGGGCCTACGAGCAGTACTTC
V: TRBV28; J: TRBJ2-5; D: NA; CDR3: CASSPYTGLSIETQYF; DNA: TGTGCCAGCAGTCCATACACGGGACTCAGTATAGAGACCCAGTACTTC
V: TRBV5-1; J: TRBJ2-6; D: TRBD1; CDR3: CASSGQGLNSGANVLTF; DNA: TGCGCCAGCAGTGGACAGGGGCTCAACTCTGGGGCCAACGTCCTGACTTTC
V: TRBV5-6; J: TRBJ2-1; D: NA; CDR3: CASSPRGISSYNEQFF; DNA: TGTGCCAGCAGCCCCCGGGGGATAAGCTCCTACAATGAGCAGTTCTTC
V: TRBV6-6; J: TRBJ1-5; D: NA; CDR3: CASRGGRLSNQPQHF; DNA: TGTGCCAGCAGGGGAGGTCGGTTAAGCAATCAGCCCCAGCATTTT
V: TRBV9; J: TRBJ1-1; D: NA; CDR3: CASSVEGGNTEAFF; DNA: TGTGCCAGCAGCGTAGAGGGCGGGAACACTGAAGCTTTCTTT
V: TRBV29-1; J: TRBJ2-3; D: NA; CDR3: CSAWGEGTDTQYF; DNA: TGCAGCGCTTGGGGGGAGGGCACAGATACGCAGTATTTT